The 15 T cell receptor beta chains given below trace back to one sample, sequenced in a study of PD-L1 blockade in urothelial cancer. Assay used: immunoSEQ multiplex PCR; TCRdb lists only in-frame clones, some missing. The sample has about 82,000 clones, roughly 90% seen once. The sample consisted of PBMCs, taken around atezolizumab (anti-PD-L1) treatment. Every receptor here comes from a man between 60 and 70 years old with urothelial cancer.

The chain couples TRBV7-8 to TRBJ2-5; D perhaps matches TRBD1 (5 bases). Deletions cut 5 bases from V and 2 bases from J, with 15 bases between. The CDR3 extends over 15 amino acids. CDR1 is SGHVS and CDR2 is FQNEAQ in the germline V gene. The CDR3 loop reads CASSPGAGIQETQYF. The CDR3 DNA reads as TGTGCCAGCAGCCCTGGGGCAGGAATACAAGAGACCCAGTACTTC.

V and J are TRBV7-2 and TRBJ2-7; unclear D gene. The V and J ends lost 4 bases and 3 bases respectively, with 7 bases between them. The CDR3 has 12 residues. The germline V gene encodes CDR1 SGHTA and CDR2 FQGNSA. The CDR3 nucleotides are TGTGCCAGCAGCTCCCCGGTCTACGAGCAGTACTTC. Its protein is CASSSPVYEQYF.

The J gene is TRBJ2-1, the V gene TRBV5-1; 11 bases align to TRBD2. CDR1 is SGHRS and CDR2 is YFSETQ in the germline V gene. This CDR3 spans 15 amino acids. V dropped 2 bases and J dropped 7; count of bases not matched to a gene: 5. The CDR3 DNA sequence: TGCGCCAGCAGCTTTTTAGCGGGGGGGCTTAATGAGCAGTTCTTC. Translation gives CASSFLAGGLNEQFF.

This chain uses TRBV11-2 with TRBJ1-2; D unclear. Germline CDR1 is SGHAT and CDR2 is FQNNGV. The V gene lost 1 base and the J gene lost 2 bases, with 5 bases spanning the gap. The length of the CDR3 is 13 residues. DNA for the CDR3: TGTGCCAGCAGCTTAGCCGGGAACTATGGCTACACCTTC. It codes for CASSLAGNYGYTF.

The chain recombines TRBV6-1 with TRBJ1-1; 7 bases fit TRBD1. This CDR3 has 15 amino acids. Germline CDR1 MNHNS, CDR2 SASEGT. J gave up 1 base and V 2 bases, and 4 bases lay outside the gene matches. The CDR3 DNA reads as TGTGCCAGCAGTGAATTGGGACAGCAGAACACTGAAGCTTTCTTT. The encoded protein is CASSELGQQNTEAFF.

The gene calls are TRBV5-1 and TRBJ2-1; TRBD2 might be the D (5 bases). With 4 bases removed from V and 2 bases from J, the gap between germline ends came to 10 bases. The V gene's germline CDR1 is SGHRS and CDR2 YFSETQ. This CDR3 contains 14 residues. CDR3 DNA: TGCGCCAGCAGCCCGGACGGGGCCTACAATGAGCAGTTCTTC. This gives the protein CASSPDGAYNEQFF.

V gene TRBV19 combines with J gene TRBJ1-5; TRBD1 matches 9 bases. V was clipped by 5 bases and J by 4 bases; unmatched bases: 6. The CDR3 covers 15 residues. Germline V gene sequence: CDR1 LNHDA, CDR2 SQIVND (reference sequence). The CDR3 sequence: CASSGTGHDNQPQHF. The CDR3 DNA sequence: TGTGCCAGTAGTGGGACAGGGCACGATAATCAGCCCCAGCATTTT.

This clone was seen a single time. The CDR3 nucleotides are TGCGCCAGCAGCCAAACAGGGGCCGATACGCAGTATTTT. Translation: CASSQTGADTQYF. The chain links TRBV4-3 to TRBJ2-3, with 7 positions matching TRBD1. J was trimmed by 6 bases and V by 2 bases; bases with no gene match: 2. Germline lookup yields CDR1 LGHNA and CDR2 YSLEER. The CDR3 extends over 13 amino acids.

As to this clone: Different DNA sequences within this sample yield the same CDR3. The rearrangement links TRBV5-1 to TRBJ2-7; TRBD1 matches 7 bases. V shed 2 bases, J shed 0 bases, and the junction held 2 bases outside the gene matches. This CDR3 spans 14 amino acids. Germline V gene data show CDR1 as SGHRS and CDR2 as YFSETQ. The CDR3 loop reads CASSLQGSSYEQYF. CDR3 coding DNA: TGCGCCAGCAGCTTACAGGGGTCCTCCTACGAGCAGTACTTC.

This chain connects TRBV5-6 to TRBJ2-1; TRBD1 agrees at 7 bases. This CDR3 is 13 amino acids long. V was clipped by 3 bases and J by 8 bases; unmatched bases: 5. Germline CDR1 and CDR2: SGHDT and YYEEEE. This CDR3 reads CASSSQGIHEQFF. The DNA of the CDR3 is TGTGCCAGCAGCTCACAGGGGATCCATGAGCAGTTCTTC.

The chain couples TRBV4-2 to TRBJ2-3; possible D gene TRBD1, 6 bases. V lost 4 bases, J lost 1 base, and 12 bases lay in between. This CDR3 has 15 amino acids. In germline, CDR1 is LGHNA, CDR2 YNFKEQ. The CDR3 DNA follows: TGTGCCAGCAGCCCGGGGACAATGGGCACAGATACGCAGTATTTT. This encodes CASSPGTMGTDTQYF.

The chain recombines TRBV9 with TRBJ2-5, with 9 bases fitting TRBD2. With 0 bases clipped from V and 2 bases from J, the junction kept 8 bases outside the gene matches. Germline-derived CDR1 and CDR2 are SGDLS and YYNGEE. The CDR3 is made up of 17 amino acids. The CDR3 reads CASSVGYASGVQETQYF. The CDR3 nucleotides are TGTGCCAGCAGCGTAGGTTATGCTAGCGGGGTACAAGAGACCCAGTACTTC.

The rearrangement joins TRBV28 to TRBJ2-7; 7 bases fit TRBD1. The J segment lost 4 bases and the V segment lost 2 bases, leaving 8 bases of the junction unmatched. The CDR3 sequence is 15 residues long. Germline lookup yields CDR1 MDHEN and CDR2 SYDVKM. Here the CDR3 reads CASSLATGKFYEQYF. DNA for the CDR3: TGTGCCAGCAGTTTAGCGACAGGGAAATTTTACGAGCAGTACTTC.

The rearrangement uses TRBV2 and TRBJ2-5; 15 bases are shared with TRBD2. V lost 4 bases, J lost 7 bases, and 1 base stayed unmatched. This CDR3 has 14 amino acids. The germline V gene has CDR1 SNHLY and CDR2 FYNNEI. The CDR3 DNA sequence: TGTGCCAGCAGTGTGGGACTAGCGGGAGGGACCCAGTACTTC. Translation gives CASSVGLAGGTQYF.

The chain couples TRBV6-1 to TRBJ2-7; 8 bases fit TRBD1. The V and J ends lost 6 bases and 6 bases, in that order; junction bases with no gene match: 7. The CDR3 sequence is 13 residues long. In germline, CDR1 is MNHNS, CDR2 SASEGT. The DNA for the CDR3 is TGTGCCAGCAGCGAGAGACAGGGGCTCGAGCAGTACTTC. It yields the protein CASSERQGLEQYF.